Listed here are 5 T cell receptor beta chains from one sample, sequenced in a study of T cell repertoires in cytomegalovirus infection. Using its own MiXCR run on the reads, TCRdb lists one record per CDR3 protein. The sample carries approximately 500,000 distinct CDR3 sequences, around 10% recorded once. Sequencing was done on a sample of PBMCs. These receptor sequences come from a human donor in good health (CMV status not recorded). Some clones in this sample may be carry-over from other donors' samples.

The sample holds many counts of this clonotype. J is TRBJ1-1 and V is TRBV2; D uncertain. Germline-derived CDR1 and CDR2 are SNHLY and FYNNEI. This CDR3 contains 13 residues. The germline V and J ends were trimmed by 7 bases and 1 base, with 10 bases remaining between them. The CDR3 nucleotides are TGTGCCAGCAACTTAGGCAGGAACACTGAAGCTTTCTTT. It specifies CASNLGRNTEAFF.

In its sample, this clonotype was seen many times. The rearrangement uses TRBV12-3 or TRBV12-4 and TRBJ2-3; 8 bases line up with TRBD2. The CDR3 totals 12 residues. J was trimmed by 11 bases and V by 2 bases; bases with no gene match: 3. For the CDR3, the DNA is TGTGCCAGCAGTTTAATCGGGGGGGAGCAGTATTTT. Protein sequence: CASSLIGGEQYF.

This clonotype was recorded at least ten times. The rearrangement uses TRBV7-8 and TRBJ2-2; D call uncertain. The CDR3 is 14 amino acids. CDR1 is SGHVS, CDR2 FQNEAQ, per germline. V was cut by 3 bases and J by 3 bases, with 8 bases left in between. The CDR3 DNA sequence: TGTGCCAGCAGCTTCTTCGGTTACACCGGGGAGCTGTTTTTT. The encoded protein is CASSFFGYTGELFF.

This clonotype was detected ten times or more. This chain joins TRBV11-3 and TRBJ1-5, with 8 positions matching TRBD1. This CDR3 spans 15 amino acids. V lost 4 bases, J lost 9 bases, and 11 bases stayed unmatched. From germline, CDR1 is SGHNT and CDR2 YENEEA. The CDR3 coding sequence is TGTGCCAGCAGCTCAGGGGGCCAGGGAATCAGGCCCCAGCATTTT. Translation gives CASSSGGQGIRPQHF.

This chain joins TRBV29-1 and TRBJ2-1; the match to TRBD1 covers 8 bases. The V gene end was trimmed by 4 bases and the J gene end by 9 bases; junction bases not matched to a gene: 8. The V gene's germline CDR1 is SQVTM and CDR2 ANQGSEA. This CDR3 comprises 13 residues. This CDR3 is CSVGTQGAREQFF. CDR3 coding DNA: TGCAGCGTTGGGACCCAGGGGGCTCGTGAGCAGTTCTTC.